This note documents a single T cell receptor beta chain sequence. The authors ran a second PCR of about 6 to 11 cycles using a sample-barcoded 5' primer and a J-beta primer mix. TCRdb re-analysed the 5' RACE reads in MiXCR, keeping a single row per CDR3 protein. The sample includes fewer than 1,000,000 distinct CDR3 sequences, about 47% seen only once; the top ten take 15% to 20%. With 3 bases removed from V and 6 bases from J, the gap between germline ends came to 12 bases. The CDR3 has 14 residues. Germline lookup yields CDR1 LNHDA and CDR2 SQIVND (reference sequence). About 10 milliliters of peripheral blood were drawn from each donor into EDTA-treated tubes. Each sample yielded at least 7 million isolated PBMCs. The data stem from a study of blood T cells in healthy people across ages.

The sequence derives from an elderly man in good health. The genes are TRBV19 and TRBJ2-1; TRBD1 might be the D (5 bases). Source material: blood. CDR3 sequence: CASSMGPVSNEQFF. Here the CDR3 DNA reads TGTGCCAGTAGTATGGGGCCGGTGAGCAATGAGCAGTTCTTC.